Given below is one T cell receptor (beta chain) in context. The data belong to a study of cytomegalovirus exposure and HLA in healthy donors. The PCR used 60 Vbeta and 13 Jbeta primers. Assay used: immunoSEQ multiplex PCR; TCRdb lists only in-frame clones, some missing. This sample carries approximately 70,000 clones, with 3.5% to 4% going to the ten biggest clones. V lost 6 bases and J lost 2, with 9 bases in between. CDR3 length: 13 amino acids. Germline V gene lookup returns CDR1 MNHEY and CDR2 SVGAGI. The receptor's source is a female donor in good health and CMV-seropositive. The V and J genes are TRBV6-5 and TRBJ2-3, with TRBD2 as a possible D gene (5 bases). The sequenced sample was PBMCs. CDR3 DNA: TGTGCCAGCAGCCCGGACTTCACAGATACGCAGTATTTT. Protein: CASSPDFTDTQYF.